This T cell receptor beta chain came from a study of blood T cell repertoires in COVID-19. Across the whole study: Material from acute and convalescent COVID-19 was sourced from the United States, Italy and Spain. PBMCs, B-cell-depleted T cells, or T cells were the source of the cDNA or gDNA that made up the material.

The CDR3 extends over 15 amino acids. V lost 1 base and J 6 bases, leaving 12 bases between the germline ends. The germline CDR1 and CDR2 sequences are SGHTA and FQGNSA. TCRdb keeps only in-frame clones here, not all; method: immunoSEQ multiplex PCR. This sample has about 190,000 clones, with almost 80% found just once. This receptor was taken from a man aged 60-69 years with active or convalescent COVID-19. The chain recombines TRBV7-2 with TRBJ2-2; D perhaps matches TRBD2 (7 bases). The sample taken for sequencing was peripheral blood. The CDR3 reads CASSLDGGRAGELFF. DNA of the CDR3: TGTGCCAGCAGCTTAGACGGGGGGCGGGCCGGGGAGCTGTTTTTT.